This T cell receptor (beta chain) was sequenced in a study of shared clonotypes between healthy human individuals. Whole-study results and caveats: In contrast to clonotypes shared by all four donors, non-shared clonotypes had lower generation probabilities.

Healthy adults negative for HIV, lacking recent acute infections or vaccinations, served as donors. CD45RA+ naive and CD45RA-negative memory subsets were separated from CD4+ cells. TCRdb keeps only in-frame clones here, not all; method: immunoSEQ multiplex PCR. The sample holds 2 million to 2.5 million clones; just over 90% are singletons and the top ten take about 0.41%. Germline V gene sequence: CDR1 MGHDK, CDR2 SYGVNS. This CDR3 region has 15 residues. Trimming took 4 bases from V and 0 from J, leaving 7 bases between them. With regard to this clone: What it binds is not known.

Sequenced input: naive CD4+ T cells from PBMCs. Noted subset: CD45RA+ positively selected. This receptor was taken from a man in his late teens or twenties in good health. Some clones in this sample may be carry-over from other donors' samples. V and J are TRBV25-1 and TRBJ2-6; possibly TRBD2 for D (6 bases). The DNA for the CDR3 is TGTGCCAGCAGTGGGCGGGGCTCTGGGGCCAACGTCCTGACTTTC. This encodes CASSGRGSGANVLTF.